This paragraph reports one T cell receptor beta chain. This clone has just a few counts. The antigen it binds to is not known. Base qualities are not at hand, and no much larger clone is one base apart. The data belong to a study of T cell responses to AZD1222 COVID-19 vaccine (dated by TCRdb to the early 2020s). Regarding the research as a whole: Because spike-specific TCR depth and breadth did not differ between the two schedules, AZD1222 recipients who got a second dose at roughly 4 weeks were pooled with those who got a second dose at roughly 12 weeks. TCR sequencing covered more than 230 trial participants: nearly 210 given two doses of AZD1222 and about 26 given two doses of MenACWY control vaccine. Trial participants were enrolled by age into subgroups of 18-55, 56-69 and 70-plus years, and around 150, 28 and 57 TCR-sequenced participants, respectively, were included in these subgroups.

V is clipped by 2 bases and J by 4 bases, and the sequence between their germline boundaries is 9 bases long. Sequences MNHEY (CDR1) and SMNVEV (CDR2) are obtained from the germline V gene (reference sequence). Including cysteine and phenylalanine, the CDR3 has 14 amino acids. Of the read, only the CDR3 DNA is kept; its 42 bases are in frame from base 1. The full study reports these points: Conclusions about previously exposed vaccinees were limited because only six AZD1222 recipients were SARS-CoV-2 seropositive at baseline. The whole spike protein was spanned by vaccine-associated CD4 TCRs, and dominant responses were seen in regions 160-218 and 743-854. Epitopes outside the regions mutated in the B.1.351 and B.1.1.7 variants were reportedly recognized by nearly half of the unique spike-specific TCRs. In the small 56-69-year group, the increase in depth fell short of significance, most likely because of low power. Most participants were white British and females outnumbered males, and the authors suggested that clonal diversity may have been underestimated. No day 14 peak-response samples were available, so repertoires were characterized only after the peak T cell response. After two AZD1222 doses, spike-specific TCR breadth and depth were significantly higher than at day 0 and than in MenACWY recipients.

The time point label, as the study defines it: baseline before first vaccination. Samples from vaccinated people were obtained from the UK trials COV001 and COV002, which included a single-blind randomized controlled phase 2/3 trial of AZD1222 (ChAdOx1 nCoV-19) in healthy adults. For TCRbeta chain sequencing, PBMC samples were collected from trial participants at day 0 and at day 28 after the second dose. The CDR3 regions of human TCRbeta chains were analyzed by immunosequencing. Per the original workflow: Repertoire TCRs were checked for matches against a reference library of SARS-CoV-2-specific TCRs that had been generated using the MIRA antigen-specificity platform. Breadth was defined as the fraction of unique TCRs that were SARS-CoV-2-associated. Depth was defined as the fraction of total T cells that were SARS-CoV-2-associated. Using the MIRA data, each spike-specific TCR was assigned both to the spike region to which the TCR was reactive and to a CD4 or CD8 class. Log10-transformed breadth and depth values were compared by one-way ANOVA with Sidak's multiple comparisons tests. TCRdb limited this immuneACCESS table to in-frame rearrangements with V and J called. A share of clones is missing; checked studies link under half to unresolved V genes, and the rest is unexplained. V and J calls and clone size follow that table, whereas D and trimming were derived from the DNA. The sample profile shows roughly 96,000 clones; about nine tenths of them were found once. The ten largest clones add up to about a quarter of the sample.

Sequenced here: peripheral blood, sampled on day 0 of AZD1222 vaccination. This receptor was identified in an adult in good health. This receptor chain uses TRBV27 and TRBJ1-5, with the D gene call left open. CDR3 reads: CASSLQYSNQPQHF. The nucleotide sequence is TGTGCCAGCAGTTTACAGTACTCAAATCAGCCCCAGCATTTT.